This T cell receptor (beta chain) was sequenced during a study of brain T cells in children with intractable seizures. The time point is: blood from clinic visit 5 months post-surgery; TSC patient then seizure free. Only cases whose brain tissue showed the highest T cell transcript signatures were sequenced. Before surgery, patients took at least one anti-epileptic drug. To note about this clone: Its target is unknown.

This CDR3 is built from 13 residues. V shed 4 bases, J shed 5 bases, and the junction held 3 bases outside the gene matches. The germline V gene has CDR1 MNHEY and CDR2 SVGAGI. The table came from immunoSEQ multiplex PCR; TCRdb's copy has only in-frame clones and leaves some out. The table has 300,000 to 400,000 clones, over 90% seen once. Study results and caveats: Only CDR3 sequence similarity suggested viral specificity, without known HCMV serostatus. Absence of clones before surgery may stem from lower sequencing depth.

The chain couples TRBV6-5 to TRBJ2-5; 8 bases agree with TRBD1. Material: peripheral blood, obtained about 5 months after surgery. This receptor was identified in a boy younger than two with tuberous sclerosis and intractable seizures. CDR3: CASSSWTGETQYF. In DNA form, the CDR3 reads TGTGCCAGCAGTTCCTGGACAGGGGAGACCCAGTACTTC.